These 17 T cell receptor beta chains were sequenced from one sample in a study of T cell changes during pregnancy in multiple sclerosis. Libraries were prepared by immunoSEQ multiplex PCR; TCRdb keeps only in-frame clonotypes and omits some of them. The profile shows about 57,000 clones, just over 90% of them singletons. Sequenced here: peripheral blood, sampled in the first trimester of pregnancy. Receptors were obtained from a female donor in good health, enrolled as a control in a pregnancy study.

The CDR3 sequence: CASATDREYRSASYNEQFF. In DNA, the CDR3 is TGTGCTAGTGCCACGGACAGGGAGTATCGGTCGGCTTCCTACAATGAGCAGTTCTTC. This chain uses TRBV12-5 with TRBJ2-1, with 8 nucleotides matching TRBD1. Germline V gene data show CDR1 as LGHNT and CDR2 as FRNRAP. The CDR3 runs 19 residues. V dropped 7 bases and J dropped 1; count of bases not matched to a gene: 18.

This clone was seen only once. V usage is TRBV15 and J usage is TRBJ2-3, with TRBD1 matching 7 bases. CDR3 size: 14 residues. CDR1 is LNHNV, CDR2 YYDKDF, per germline (reference sequence). After removal of 7 bases from V and 1 base from J, the junction contained 5 bases not matched to a gene. CDR3 nucleotides: TGTGCCACCAACCGTGGACAGGGCACAGATACGCAGTATTTT. Translated, it gives CATNRGQGTDTQYF.

V usage is TRBV28 and J usage is TRBJ1-4; D not certain. Deletions cut 2 bases from V and 8 bases from J, with 9 bases between. The CDR3 runs 13 residues. CDR1 MDHEN and CDR2 SYDVKM come from the germline V gene. The DNA for the CDR3 is TGTGCCAGCAGTTTAGGCAGACAAGAAAAACTGTTTTTT. Its translation: CASSLGRQEKLFF.

The chain links TRBV4-1 to TRBJ2-3; TRBD2 might be the D (6 bases). V shed 4 bases and J shed 7 bases, with 12 bases lying between them. Germline V lookup: CDR1 MGHRA, CDR2 YSYEKL. The length of the CDR3 is 13 residues. CDR3: CASSLGGRNTQYF. For the CDR3, the DNA is TGCGCCAGCAGCCTCGGGGGTAGAAATACGCAGTATTTT.

The gene calls are TRBV6-6 and TRBJ2-3; D uncertain. Germline V gene data show CDR1 as MNHNY and CDR2 as SVGAGI (reference sequence). CDR3 length: 12 amino acids. Trimming pared 0 bases from V and 11 bases from J, leaving 9 bases between. In DNA form, the CDR3 reads TGTGCCAGCAGTTACTCTTTAAGAGGGCAGTATTTT. This encodes CASSYSLRGQYF.

In nucleotides, the CDR3 is TGTGCCGCCCGGGGACAGGTCTCCTACGAGCAGTACTTC. This codes for CAARGQVSYEQYF. This chain uses TRBV6-1 with TRBJ2-7, with 8 bases lining up with TRBD1. Germline V lookup: CDR1 MNHNS, CDR2 SASEGT. V shed 11 bases, J shed 0 bases, and the junction held 6 bases outside the gene matches. CDR3 length: 13 residues.

J is TRBJ1-2 and V is TRBV11-2; the D gene is possibly TRBD1 (5 bases). The ends were cut back, 11 bases at V and 5 bases at J, with 15 bases in the middle. Germline V gene lookup returns CDR1 SGHAT and CDR2 FQNNGV. The CDR3 has 12 residues. The CDR3 DNA reads TGTGCCGCTTCCGGCGGGGGATATGGCTACACCTTC. It is translated as CAASGGGYGYTF.

The chain uses TRBV5-6 and TRBJ1-5; D gene uncertain. The CDR3 has 14 residues. Trimming cost V 2 bases and J 7 bases, with 13 bases left between them. CDR1 and CDR2 (germline): SGHDT, YYEEEE. CDR3 in DNA: TGTGCCAGCAGCTTCTGGACCGGAGGACAGCCCCAGCATTTT. Its translation is CASSFWTGGQPQHF.

The V gene is TRBV5-6, the J gene TRBJ2-7; TRBD1 matches 8 bases. Per germline, CDR1 SGHDT and CDR2 YYEEEE. The junction had 2 bases not matched to a gene; V was cut back by 1 base and J by 2 bases. There are 14 residues in the CDR3. The CDR3 nucleotides read TGTGCCAGCAGCTTGATACAGGGGGCCTACGAGCAGTACTTC. It encodes CASSLIQGAYEQYF.

The chain employs TRBV6-1 and TRBJ2-7; weak D call: TRBD2 (6 bases). The germline CDR1 and CDR2 sequences are MNHNS and SASEGT. CDR3 size: 15 residues. The ends were cut back, 6 bases at V and 1 base at J, with 16 bases in the middle. CDR3 DNA: TGTGCCAGCAGGACGGGGTTCGGGGGATCCTACGAGCAGTACTTC. Its protein is CASRTGFGGSYEQYF.

The rearrangement joins TRBV27 to TRBJ1-5, with 9 bases aligning to TRBD1. The CDR3 sequence is 16 residues long. CDR1 is MNHEY, CDR2 SMNVEV, per germline (reference sequence). After removal of 3 bases from V and 4 bases from J, the junction contained 7 bases not matched to a gene. The CDR3 region has the DNA TGTGCCAGCAGTTTCTCAAGGACAGGGGTGAATCAGCCCCAGCATTTT. Its translation is CASSFSRTGVNQPQHF.

The V and J genes are TRBV2 and TRBJ1-1; the match to TRBD1 covers 8 bases. The CDR3 loop spans 13 amino acids. CDR1 is SNHLY and CDR2 is FYNNEI in the germline V gene. Germline trimming cut 5 bases from V and 6 bases from J; bases unmatched to any gene: 5. The CDR3 region is CASSLDREAEAFF. CDR3 bases: TGTGCCAGCAGTTTGGACAGGGAAGCTGAAGCTTTCTTT. Complete variable domain (other parts from reference TRBV2 and TRBJ1-1): EPEVTQTPSHQVTQMGQEVILRCVPISNHLYFYWYRQILGQKVEFLVSFYNNEISEKSEIFDDQFSVERPDGSNFTLKIRSTKLEDSAMYFCASSLDREAEAFFGQGTRLTVV.

The chain combines TRBV4-1 with TRBJ1-2; D is perhaps TRBD1 (5 bases). The CDR3 is 16 amino acids. Looked up from germline, CDR1 is MGHRA and CDR2 is YSYEKL. Trimming took off 4 bases at V and 4 bases at J, with 19 bases between the two ends. DNA for the CDR3: TGCGCCAGCAGCCCACCCTTAAAGACAGCAGTCTATGGCTACACCTTC. This gives the protein CASSPPLKTAVYGYTF.

V gene TRBV6-1 combines with J gene TRBJ2-7; TRBD2 aligns across 8 bases. The length of the CDR3 is 15 residues. Germline lookup yields CDR1 MNHNS and CDR2 SASEGT. V lost 10 bases, J lost 4 bases, and 15 bases stayed unmatched. Written as DNA, the CDR3 is TGTGCCACTCTACCCCTTCGGCGGGGGGCGTACGAGCAGTACTTC. Residues: CATLPLRRGAYEQYF.

This clone was observed a single time. The genes are TRBV7-9 and TRBJ2-3; TRBD2 agrees at 9 bases. This CDR3 comprises 16 residues. CDR1 and CDR2 (germline): SEHNR, FQNEAQ (reference sequence). V was clipped by 5 bases and J by 5 bases; unmatched bases: 11. The CDR3 DNA follows: TGTGCCAGCAGCCCCAGTGCGGGGGGGCGATTAGATACGCAGTATTTT. It encodes CASSPSAGGRLDTQYF.

The CDR3 is CASSYSKGTRFFEQYF. The DNA of the CDR3 is TGTGCCAGCAGTTACTCGAAGGGGACTAGATTCTTCGAGCAGTACTTC. V is TRBV6-5 and J is TRBJ2-7; 8 nucleotides align to TRBD2. This CDR3 has 16 amino acids. V was clipped by 0 bases and J by 6 bases; unmatched bases: 10. The V gene's germline CDR1 is MNHEY and CDR2 SVGAGI.

In its sample, this clone was seen once. The gene calls are TRBV2 and TRBJ2-7; 8 bases line up with TRBD1. V dropped 5 bases and J dropped 1; count of bases not matched to a gene: 10. The CDR3 contains 16 residues. Germline assignment: CDR1 SNHLY and CDR2 FYNNEI. Written as DNA, the CDR3 is TGTGCCAGCAGTTTCTTGACCGGGACAGGATCCTACGAGCAGTACTTC. Its translation: CASSFLTGTGSYEQYF. The full variable domain, in which reference TRBV2 and TRBJ2-7 provide the parts outside the CDR3, is EPEVTQTPSHQVTQMGQEVILRCVPISNHLYFYWYRQILGQKVEFLVSFYNNEISEKSEIFDDQFSVERPDGSNFTLKIRSTKLEDSAMYFCASSFLTGTGSYEQYFGPGTRLTVT.